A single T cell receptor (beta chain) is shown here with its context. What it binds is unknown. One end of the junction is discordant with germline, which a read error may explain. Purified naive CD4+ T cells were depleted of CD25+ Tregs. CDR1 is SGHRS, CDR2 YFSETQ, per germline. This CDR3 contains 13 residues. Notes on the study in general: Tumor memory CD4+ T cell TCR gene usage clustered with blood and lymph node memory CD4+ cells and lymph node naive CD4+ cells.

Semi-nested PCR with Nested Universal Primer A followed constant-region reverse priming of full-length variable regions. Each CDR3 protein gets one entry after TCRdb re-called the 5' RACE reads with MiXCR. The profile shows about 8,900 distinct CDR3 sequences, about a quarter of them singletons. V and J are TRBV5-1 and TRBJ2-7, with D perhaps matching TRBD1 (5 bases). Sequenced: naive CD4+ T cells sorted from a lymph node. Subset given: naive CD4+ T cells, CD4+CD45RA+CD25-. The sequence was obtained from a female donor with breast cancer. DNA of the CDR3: TGCGCCCGCAGCTTGGACAACCGCTACGAGCAGTACTTC. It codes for CARSLDNRYEQYF.